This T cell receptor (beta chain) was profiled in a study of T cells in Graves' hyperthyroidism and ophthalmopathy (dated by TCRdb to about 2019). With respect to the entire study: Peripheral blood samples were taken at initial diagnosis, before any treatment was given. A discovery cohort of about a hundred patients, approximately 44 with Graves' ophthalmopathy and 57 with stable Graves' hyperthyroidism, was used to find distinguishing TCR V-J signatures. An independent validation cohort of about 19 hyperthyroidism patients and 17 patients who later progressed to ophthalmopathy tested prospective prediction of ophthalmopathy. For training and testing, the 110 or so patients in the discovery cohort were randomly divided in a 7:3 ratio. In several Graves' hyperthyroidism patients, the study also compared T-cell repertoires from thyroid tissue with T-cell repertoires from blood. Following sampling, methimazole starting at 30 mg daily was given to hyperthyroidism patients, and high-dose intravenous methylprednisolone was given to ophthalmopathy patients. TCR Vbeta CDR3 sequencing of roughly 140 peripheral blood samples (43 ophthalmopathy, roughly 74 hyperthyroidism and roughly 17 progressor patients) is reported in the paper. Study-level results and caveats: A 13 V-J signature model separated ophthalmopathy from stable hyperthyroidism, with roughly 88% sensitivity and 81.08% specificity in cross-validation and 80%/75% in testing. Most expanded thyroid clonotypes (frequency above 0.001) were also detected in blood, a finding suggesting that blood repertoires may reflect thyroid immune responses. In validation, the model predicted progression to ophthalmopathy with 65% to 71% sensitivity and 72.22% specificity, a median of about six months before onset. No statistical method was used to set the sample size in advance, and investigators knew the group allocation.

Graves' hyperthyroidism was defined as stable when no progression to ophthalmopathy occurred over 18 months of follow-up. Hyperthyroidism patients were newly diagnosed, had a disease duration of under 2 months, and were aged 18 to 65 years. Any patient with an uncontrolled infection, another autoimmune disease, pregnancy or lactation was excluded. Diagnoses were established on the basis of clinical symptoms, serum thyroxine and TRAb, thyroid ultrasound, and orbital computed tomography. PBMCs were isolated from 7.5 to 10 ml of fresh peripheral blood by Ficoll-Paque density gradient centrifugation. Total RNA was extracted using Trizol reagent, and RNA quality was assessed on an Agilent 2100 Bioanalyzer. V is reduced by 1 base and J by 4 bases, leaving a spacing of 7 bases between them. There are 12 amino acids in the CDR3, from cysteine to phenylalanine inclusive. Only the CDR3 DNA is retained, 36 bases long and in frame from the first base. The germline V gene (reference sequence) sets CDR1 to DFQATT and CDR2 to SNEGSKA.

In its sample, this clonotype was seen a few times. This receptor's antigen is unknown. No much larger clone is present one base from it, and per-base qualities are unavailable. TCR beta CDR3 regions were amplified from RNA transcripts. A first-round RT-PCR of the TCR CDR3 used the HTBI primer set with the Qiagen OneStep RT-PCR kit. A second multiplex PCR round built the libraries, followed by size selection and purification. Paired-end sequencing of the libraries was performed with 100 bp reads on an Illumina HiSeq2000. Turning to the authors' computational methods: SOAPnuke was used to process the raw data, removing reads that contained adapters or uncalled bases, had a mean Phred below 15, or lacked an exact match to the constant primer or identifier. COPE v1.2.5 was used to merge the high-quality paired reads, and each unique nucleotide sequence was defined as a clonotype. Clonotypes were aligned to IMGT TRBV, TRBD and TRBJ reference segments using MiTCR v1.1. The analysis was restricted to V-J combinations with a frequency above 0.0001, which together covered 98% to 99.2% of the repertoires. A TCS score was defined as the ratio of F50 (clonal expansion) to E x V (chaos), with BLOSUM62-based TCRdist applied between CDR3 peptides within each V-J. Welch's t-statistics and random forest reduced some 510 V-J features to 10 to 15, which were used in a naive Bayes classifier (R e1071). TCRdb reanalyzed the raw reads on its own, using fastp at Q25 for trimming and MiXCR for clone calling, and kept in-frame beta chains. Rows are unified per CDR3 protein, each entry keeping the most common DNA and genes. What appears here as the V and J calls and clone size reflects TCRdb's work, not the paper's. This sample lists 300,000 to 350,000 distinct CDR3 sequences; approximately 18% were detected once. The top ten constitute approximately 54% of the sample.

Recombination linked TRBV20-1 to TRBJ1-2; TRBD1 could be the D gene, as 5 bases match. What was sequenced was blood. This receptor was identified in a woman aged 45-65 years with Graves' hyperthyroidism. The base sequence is TGCAGTGCTAGAGCGGGGCTCTATGGCTACACCTTC. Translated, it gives CSARAGLYGYTF.